This TCR beta chain was identified during a study of T cell repertoires in cytomegalovirus infection. TCRdb re-derived calls from the reads in MiXCR, one entry per CDR3 protein. The sample lists approximately 73,000 distinct CDR3 sequences; approximately 40% were seen once. This clonotype occurred a few times. Its antigen is as yet unknown. CDR1 is PRHDT and CDR2 is FYEKMQ in the germline V gene (reference sequence). V gave up 6 bases and J gave up 4 bases, with 12 bases separating them. This CDR3 is built from 13 residues. This clonotype originated in a human donor in good health (CMV status not recorded). Some clones in this sample may be carry-over from other donors' samples. The specimen comprised CD8+ T cells from cultured PBMCs, sampled from culture after CMV antigen stimulation. V usage is TRBV13 and J usage is TRBJ1-1; D gene uncertain. The CDR3, as DNA: TGTGCCAGCAGTCAGGCTAGGGTCACTGAAGCTTTCTTT. Translated: CASSQARVTEAFF.